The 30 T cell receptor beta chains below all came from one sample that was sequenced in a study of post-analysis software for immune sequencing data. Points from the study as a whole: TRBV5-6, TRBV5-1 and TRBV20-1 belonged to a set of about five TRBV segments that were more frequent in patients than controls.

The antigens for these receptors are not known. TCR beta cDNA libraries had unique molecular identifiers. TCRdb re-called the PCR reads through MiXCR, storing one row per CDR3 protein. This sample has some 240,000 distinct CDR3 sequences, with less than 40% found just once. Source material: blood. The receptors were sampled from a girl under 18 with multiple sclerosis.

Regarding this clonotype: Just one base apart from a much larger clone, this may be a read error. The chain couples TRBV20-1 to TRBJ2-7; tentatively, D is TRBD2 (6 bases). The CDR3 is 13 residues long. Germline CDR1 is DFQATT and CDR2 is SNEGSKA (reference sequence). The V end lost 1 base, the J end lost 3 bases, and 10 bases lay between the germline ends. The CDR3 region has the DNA TGCAGTGCTAGAGTGGGGGGAAACTACGAGCAGTACTTC. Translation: CSARVGGNYEQYF.

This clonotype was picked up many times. CDR3 DNA sequence: TGCGCCAGCAGCCAACACACCATGGGGGGTGCCTACGAGCAGTACTTC. Its protein is CASSQHTMGGAYEQYF. This chain connects TRBV4-1 to TRBJ2-7; tentative D call: TRBD2 (6 bases). CDR1 and CDR2 from the germline V gene are MGHRA and YSYEKL. The CDR3 loop spans 16 amino acids. Trimming cost V 2 bases and J 2 bases, with 16 bases left between them.

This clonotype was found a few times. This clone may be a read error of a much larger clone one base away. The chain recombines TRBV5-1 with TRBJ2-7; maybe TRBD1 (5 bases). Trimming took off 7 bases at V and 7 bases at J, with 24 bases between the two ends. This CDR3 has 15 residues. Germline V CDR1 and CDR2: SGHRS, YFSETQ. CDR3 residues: CASDLGASLNNEQYF. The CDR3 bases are TGCGCCAGCGACCTTGGGGCGTCCCTCAACAATGAGCAGTACTTC.

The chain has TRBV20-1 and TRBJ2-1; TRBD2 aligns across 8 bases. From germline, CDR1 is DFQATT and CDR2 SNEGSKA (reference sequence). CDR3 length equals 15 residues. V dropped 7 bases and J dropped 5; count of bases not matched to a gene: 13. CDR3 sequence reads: CSVLRPSGGNNEQFF. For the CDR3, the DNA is TGCAGTGTTCTCCGTCCAAGCGGGGGAAACAATGAGCAGTTCTTC.

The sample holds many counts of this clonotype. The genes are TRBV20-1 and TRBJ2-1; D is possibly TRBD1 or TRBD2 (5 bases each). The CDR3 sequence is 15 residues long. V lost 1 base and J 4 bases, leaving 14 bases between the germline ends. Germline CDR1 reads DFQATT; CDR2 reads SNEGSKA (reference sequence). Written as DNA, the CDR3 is TGCAGTGCTAGAGGTGCGGGTGGGGCTTACAATGAGCAGTTCTTC. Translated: CSARGAGGAYNEQFF.

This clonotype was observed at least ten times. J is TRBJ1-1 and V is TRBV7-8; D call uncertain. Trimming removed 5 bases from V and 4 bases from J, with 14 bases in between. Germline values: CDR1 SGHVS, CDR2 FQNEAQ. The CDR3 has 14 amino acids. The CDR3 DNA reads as TGTGCCAGCAGCCCGCCATTAACGGGCACTGAAGCTTTCTTT. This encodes CASSPPLTGTEAFF.

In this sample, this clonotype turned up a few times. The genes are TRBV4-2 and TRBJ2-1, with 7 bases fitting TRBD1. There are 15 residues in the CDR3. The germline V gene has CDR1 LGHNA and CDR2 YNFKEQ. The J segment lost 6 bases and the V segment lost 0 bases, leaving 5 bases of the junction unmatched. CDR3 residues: CASSQEGAGGNEQFF. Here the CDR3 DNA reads TGTGCCAGCAGCCAAGAAGGGGCAGGGGGCAATGAGCAGTTCTTC.

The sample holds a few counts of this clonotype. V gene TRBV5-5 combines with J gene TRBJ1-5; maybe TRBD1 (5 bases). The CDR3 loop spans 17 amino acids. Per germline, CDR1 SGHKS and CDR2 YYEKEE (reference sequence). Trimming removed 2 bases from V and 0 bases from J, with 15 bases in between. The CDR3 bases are TGTGCCAGCAGCTTATGGGGGGTACTTAATAGCAATCAGCCCCAGCATTTT. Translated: CASSLWGVLNSNQPQHF.

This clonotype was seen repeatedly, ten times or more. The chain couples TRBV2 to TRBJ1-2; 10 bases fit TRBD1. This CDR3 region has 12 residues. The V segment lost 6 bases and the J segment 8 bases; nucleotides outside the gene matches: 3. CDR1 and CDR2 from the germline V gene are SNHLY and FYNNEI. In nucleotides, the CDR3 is TGTGCCAGCAGGGGGGACAGGGGAGGCTACACCTTC. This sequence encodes CASRGDRGGYTF. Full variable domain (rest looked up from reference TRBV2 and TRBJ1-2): EPEVTQTPSHQVTQMGQEVILRCVPISNHLYFYWYRQILGQKVEFLVSFYNNEISEKSEIFDDQFSVERPDGSNFTLKIRSTKLEDSAMYFCASRGDRGGYTFGSGTRLTVV.

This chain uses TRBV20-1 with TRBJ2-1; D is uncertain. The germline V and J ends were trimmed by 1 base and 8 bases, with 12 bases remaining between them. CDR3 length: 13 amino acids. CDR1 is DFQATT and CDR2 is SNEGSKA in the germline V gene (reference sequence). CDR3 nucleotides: TGCAGTGCTAGAGGGGCTAGACCCCATGAGCAGTTCTTC. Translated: CSARGARPHEQFF.

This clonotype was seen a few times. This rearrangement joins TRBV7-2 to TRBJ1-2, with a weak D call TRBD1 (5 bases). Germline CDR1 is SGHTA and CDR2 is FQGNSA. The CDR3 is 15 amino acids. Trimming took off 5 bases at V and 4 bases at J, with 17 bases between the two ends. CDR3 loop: CASSANRNSRYGYTF. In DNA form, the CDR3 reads TGTGCCAGCAGCGCTAACAGGAACTCTCGCTATGGCTACACCTTC.

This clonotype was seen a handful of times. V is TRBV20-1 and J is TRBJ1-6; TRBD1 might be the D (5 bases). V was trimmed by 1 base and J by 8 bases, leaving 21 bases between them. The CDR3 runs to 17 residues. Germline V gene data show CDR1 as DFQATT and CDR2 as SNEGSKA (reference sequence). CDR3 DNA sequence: TGCAGTGCTAGAGCTAAACGGGGGACCATCGCGGATTCACCCCTCCACTTT. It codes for CSARAKRGTIADSPLHF.

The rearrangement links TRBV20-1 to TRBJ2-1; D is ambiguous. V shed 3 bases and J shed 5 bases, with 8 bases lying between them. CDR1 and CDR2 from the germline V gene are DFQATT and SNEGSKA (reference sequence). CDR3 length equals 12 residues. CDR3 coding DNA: TGCAGTGCTAGTCGGCCCAACAATGAGCAGTTCTTC. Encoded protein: CSASRPNNEQFF.

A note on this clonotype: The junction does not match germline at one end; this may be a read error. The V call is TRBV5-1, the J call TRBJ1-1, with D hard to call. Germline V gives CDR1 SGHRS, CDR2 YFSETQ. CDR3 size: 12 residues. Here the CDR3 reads CVSSLGGPEAFF. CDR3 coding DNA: TGCGTCAGCAGCTTGGGCGGTCCTGAAGCTTTCTTT. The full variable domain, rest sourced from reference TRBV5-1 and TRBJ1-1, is KAGVTQTPRYLIKTRGQQVTLSCSPISGHRSVSWYQQTPGQGLQFLFEYFSETQRNKGNFPGRFSGRQFSNSRSEMNVSTLELGDSALYLCVSSLGGPEAFFGQGTRLTVV.

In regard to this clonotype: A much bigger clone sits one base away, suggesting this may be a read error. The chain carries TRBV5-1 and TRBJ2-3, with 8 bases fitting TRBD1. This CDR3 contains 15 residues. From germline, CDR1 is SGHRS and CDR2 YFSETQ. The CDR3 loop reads CARSNRRTGTDTQYF. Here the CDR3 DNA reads TGCGCCCGCAGCAATAGACGGACAGGGACAGATACGCAGTATTTT.

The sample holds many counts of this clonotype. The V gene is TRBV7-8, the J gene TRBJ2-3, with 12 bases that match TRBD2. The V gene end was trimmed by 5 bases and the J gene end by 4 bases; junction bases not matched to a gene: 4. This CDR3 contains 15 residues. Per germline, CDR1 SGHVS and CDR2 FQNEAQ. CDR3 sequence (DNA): TGTGCCAGCAGCATACTAGCGGGGGGAGCAGATACGCAGTATTTT. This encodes CASSILAGGADTQYF.

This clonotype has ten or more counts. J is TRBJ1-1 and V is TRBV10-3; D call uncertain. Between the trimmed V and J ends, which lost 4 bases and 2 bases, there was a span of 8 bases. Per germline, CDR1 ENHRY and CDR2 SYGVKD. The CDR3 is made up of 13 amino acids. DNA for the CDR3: TGTGCCATCAGTGGGCTGGGTAACACTGAAGCTTTCTTT. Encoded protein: CAISGLGNTEAFF.

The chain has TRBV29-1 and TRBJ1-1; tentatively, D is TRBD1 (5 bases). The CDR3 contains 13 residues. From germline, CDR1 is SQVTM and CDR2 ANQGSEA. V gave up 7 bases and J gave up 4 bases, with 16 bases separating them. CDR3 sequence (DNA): TGCAGCGACCGAAGACCAGGGTCCACTGAAGCTTTCTTT. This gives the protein CSDRRPGSTEAFF.

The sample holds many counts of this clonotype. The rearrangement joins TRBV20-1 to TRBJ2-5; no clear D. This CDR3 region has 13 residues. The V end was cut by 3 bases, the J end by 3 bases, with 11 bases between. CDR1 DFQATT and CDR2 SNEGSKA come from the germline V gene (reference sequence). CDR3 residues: CSARLAAEETQYF. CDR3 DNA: TGCAGTGCTAGGCTGGCGGCAGAAGAGACCCAGTACTTC.

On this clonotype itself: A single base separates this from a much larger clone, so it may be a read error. CDR3 DNA: TGTGTCAGCTGCGCCGGCCGGCCACCAACAGATACGCAGTATTTT. This codes for CVSCAGRPPTDTQYF. V and J are TRBV7-9 and TRBJ2-3; D unresolved. The germline gives CDR1 SEHNR, CDR2 FQNEAQ (reference sequence). The CDR3 contains 15 residues.

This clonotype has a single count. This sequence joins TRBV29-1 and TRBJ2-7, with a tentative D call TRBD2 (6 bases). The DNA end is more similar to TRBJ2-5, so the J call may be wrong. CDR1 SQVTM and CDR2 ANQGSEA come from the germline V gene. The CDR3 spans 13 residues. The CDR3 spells CSGSEVGGETQYF. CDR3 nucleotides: TGCAGCGGATCCGAGGTGGGAGGAGAGACCCAGTACTTC.

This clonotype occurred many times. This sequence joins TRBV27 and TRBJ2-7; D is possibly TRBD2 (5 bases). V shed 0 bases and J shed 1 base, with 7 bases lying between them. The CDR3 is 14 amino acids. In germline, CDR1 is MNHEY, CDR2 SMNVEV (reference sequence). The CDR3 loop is CASSLSPGSYEQYF. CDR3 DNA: TGTGCCAGCAGTTTATCACCGGGATCCTACGAGCAGTACTTC.

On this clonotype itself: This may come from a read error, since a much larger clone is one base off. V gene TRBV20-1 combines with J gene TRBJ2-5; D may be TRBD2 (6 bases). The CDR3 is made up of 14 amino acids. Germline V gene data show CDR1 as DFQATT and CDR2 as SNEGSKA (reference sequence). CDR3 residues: CSARDYQPRETQDF. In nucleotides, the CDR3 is TGCAGTGCTAGAGATTATCAGCCCCGGGAGACCCAGGACTTC.

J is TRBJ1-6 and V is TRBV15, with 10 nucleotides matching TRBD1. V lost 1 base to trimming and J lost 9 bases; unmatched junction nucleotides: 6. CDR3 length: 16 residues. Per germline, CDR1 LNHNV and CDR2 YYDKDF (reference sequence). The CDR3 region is CATSRAIGTGVSPLHF. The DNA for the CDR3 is TGTGCCACCAGCAGAGCGATCGGGACAGGGGTTTCACCCCTCCACTTT.

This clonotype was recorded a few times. DNA of the CDR3: TGTGCCAGCAGCCATTCCGGGACTAGGTCCTACAATGAGCAGTTCTTC. Protein: CASSHSGTRSYNEQFF. V gene TRBV14 combines with J gene TRBJ2-1; 8 bases fit TRBD2. The ends lost 3 bases at V and 1 base at J; junction bases unmatched: 5. Germline CDR1 is SGHDN and CDR2 is FVKESK. The CDR3 sequence is 16 residues long.

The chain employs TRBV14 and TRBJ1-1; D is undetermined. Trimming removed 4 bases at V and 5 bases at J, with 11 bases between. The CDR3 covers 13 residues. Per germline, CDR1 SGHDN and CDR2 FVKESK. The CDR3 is CASSPSYGTEAFF. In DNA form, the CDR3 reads TGTGCCAGCAGCCCCTCGTATGGGACTGAAGCTTTCTTT.

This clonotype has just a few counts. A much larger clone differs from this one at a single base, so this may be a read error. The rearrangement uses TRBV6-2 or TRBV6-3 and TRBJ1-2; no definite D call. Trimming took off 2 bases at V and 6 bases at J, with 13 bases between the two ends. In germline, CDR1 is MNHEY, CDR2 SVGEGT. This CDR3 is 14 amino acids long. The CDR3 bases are TGTGCCAGCAGTTACCTCTTGACTCGGCATGGCTACACCTTC. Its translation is CASSYLLTRHGYTF.

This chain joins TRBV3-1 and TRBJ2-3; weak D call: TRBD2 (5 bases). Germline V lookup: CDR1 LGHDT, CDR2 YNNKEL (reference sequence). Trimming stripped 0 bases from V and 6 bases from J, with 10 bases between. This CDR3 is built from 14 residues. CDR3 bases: TGTGCCAGCAGCCAAGATCCGGACTCTGATACGCAGTATTTT. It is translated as CASSQDPDSDTQYF.

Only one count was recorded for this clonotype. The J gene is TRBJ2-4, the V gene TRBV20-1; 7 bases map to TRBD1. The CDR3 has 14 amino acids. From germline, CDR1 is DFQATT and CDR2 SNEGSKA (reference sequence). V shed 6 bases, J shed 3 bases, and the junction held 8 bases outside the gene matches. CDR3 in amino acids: CSASDRVGKNIQYF. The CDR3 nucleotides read TGCAGTGCAAGCGACAGGGTCGGCAAAAACATTCAGTACTTC.

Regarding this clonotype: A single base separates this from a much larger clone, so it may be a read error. The CDR3 bases are TGTGTCAGCAGTTTAGCAAAAGCGGGGCCCCAGCATTTT. It encodes CVSSLAKAGPQHF. The chain has TRBV12-3 or TRBV12-4 and TRBJ1-5, with D unclear. The CDR3 runs to 13 residues.